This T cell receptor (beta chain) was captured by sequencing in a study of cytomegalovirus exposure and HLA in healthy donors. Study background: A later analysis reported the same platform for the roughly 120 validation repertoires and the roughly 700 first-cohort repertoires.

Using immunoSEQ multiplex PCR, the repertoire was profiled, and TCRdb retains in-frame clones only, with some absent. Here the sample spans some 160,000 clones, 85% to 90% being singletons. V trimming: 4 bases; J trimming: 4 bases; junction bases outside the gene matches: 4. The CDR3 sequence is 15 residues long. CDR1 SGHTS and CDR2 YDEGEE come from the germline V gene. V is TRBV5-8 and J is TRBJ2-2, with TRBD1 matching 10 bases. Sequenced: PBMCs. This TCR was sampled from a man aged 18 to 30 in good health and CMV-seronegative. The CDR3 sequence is CASSPGQGRTGELFF. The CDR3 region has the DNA TGTGCCAGCAGCCCGGGACAGGGGCGCACCGGGGAGCTGTTTTTT.